These 11 T cell receptor beta chains originate from one sample sequenced in a study of CXCR3-negative and CXCR3-positive naive CD8 T cells (dated by TCRdb to about 2019). The study at large found these results: Compared with CXCR3-negative naive cells, CXCR3-positive naive cells had TRB CDR3s with higher hydrophobicity (lower Kidera factor 4), lower energy, and higher strength and volume indices.

These receptors have no known antigen. The sequencing machine was a NextSeq 550. The Human TCR Profiling Kit (MiLaboratory) was used to prepare UMI-labeled 5' RACE TRB cDNA libraries. TCRdb reprocessed the reads into one record per CDR3 protein sequence, lacking DNA. Per the sample table, the count is 130,000 or so distinct CDR3 sequences. The leading ten clones occupy 0.4% to 0.5% of the sample. Sequenced sample: naive CXCR3+ CD8+ T cells from blood. According to the study, the label for this sample's cell subset or site signals: CD45RO-CCR7+CD27+CD95- naive CD8+ T cells expressing CXCR3 (TNR3+). The receptors stem from a human donor in good health. Some clones in this sample may be carry-over from other donors' samples.

The chain links TRBV5-1 to TRBJ1-1; with no DNA, the TCRdb D assignment of TRBD1 cannot be verified. The germline gives CDR1 SGHRS, CDR2 YFSETQ. The CDR3 sequence is 15 residues long. The CDR3 sequence is CASSLSGTTNTEAFF.

This chain connects TRBV27 to TRBJ2-3; there is no DNA to check the TCRdb D call of TRBD1. The CDR3 has 16 residues. CDR1 and CDR2 from the germline V gene are MNHEY and SMNVEV (reference sequence). The CDR3: CASSLGVGGNGDTQYF.

The gene calls are TRBV5-1 and TRBJ1-1. The CDR3 covers 14 residues. Germline CDR1 and CDR2: SGHRS and YFSETQ. The CDR3 loop is CASSLTTRNTEAFF.

This chain uses TRBV28 with TRBJ2-5; TCRdb's D gene call, TRBD1, goes unchecked for lack of DNA. The CDR3 has 15 amino acids. The germline V gene has CDR1 MDHEN and CDR2 SYDVKM. CDR3 residues: CASSFFSGSQETQYF.

The chain links TRBV7-6 to TRBJ2-2; the D gene TCRdb calls, TRBD2, cannot be checked with no DNA. Looked up from germline, CDR1 is SGHVS and CDR2 is FNYEAQ. This CDR3 is built from 17 residues. CDR3 loop: CASSLDVPSGRAGELFF.

The rearrangement joins TRBV21-1 to TRBJ1-2. TRBV21-1 is a pseudogene locus. This CDR3 region has 17 residues. The CDR3 spells CASSIFALRATNYGYTF.

The chain combines TRBV10-3 with TRBJ2-1; TCRdb proposes TRBD2, but this gene call is untestable without DNA. The V gene's germline CDR1 is ENHRY and CDR2 SYGVKD. The CDR3 is made up of 20 amino acids. The CDR3 is CAISDDGVAGAASSYNEQFF.

The chain employs TRBV19 and TRBJ2-5; TCRdb gives TRBD1 as the D gene, but with no DNA this cannot be confirmed. CDR1 and CDR2 (germline): LNHDA, SQIVND (reference sequence). The CDR3 sequence is 14 residues long. The CDR3 loop reads CASSIAGTQETQYF.

This chain joins TRBV11-3 and TRBJ2-3. Germline V gene data show CDR1 as SGHNT and CDR2 as YENEEA. The CDR3 is made up of 13 amino acids. The CDR3 region is CASSPSYTDTQYF.

The chain links TRBV5-5 to TRBJ2-7; TCRdb names TRBD1, which stays unverified in the absence of DNA. The CDR3 spans 14 residues. CDR1 SGHKS and CDR2 YYEKEE come from the germline V gene (reference sequence). CDR3 loop: CASSFRGITYEQYF.

The J gene is TRBJ2-3, the V gene TRBV19; TCRdb's D call of TRBD1 is untestable without DNA. The CDR3 is 16 amino acids. Per the germline V gene, CDR1 is LNHDA and CDR2 is SQIVND (reference sequence). CDR3 region: CASSIGQTGPTDTQYF.